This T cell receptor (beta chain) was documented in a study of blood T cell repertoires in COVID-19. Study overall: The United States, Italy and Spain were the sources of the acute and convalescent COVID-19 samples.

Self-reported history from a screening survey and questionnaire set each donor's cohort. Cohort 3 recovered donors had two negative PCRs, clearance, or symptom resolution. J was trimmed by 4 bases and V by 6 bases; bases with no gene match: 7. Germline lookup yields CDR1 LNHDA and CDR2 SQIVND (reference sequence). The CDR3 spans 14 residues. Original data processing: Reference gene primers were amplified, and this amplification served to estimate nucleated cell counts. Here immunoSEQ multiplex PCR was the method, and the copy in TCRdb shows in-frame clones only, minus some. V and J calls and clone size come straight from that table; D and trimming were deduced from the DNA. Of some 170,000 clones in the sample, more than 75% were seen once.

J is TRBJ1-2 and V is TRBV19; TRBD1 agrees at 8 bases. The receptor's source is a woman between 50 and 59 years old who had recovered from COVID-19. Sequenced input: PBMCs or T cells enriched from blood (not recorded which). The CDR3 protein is CASRDRDRGYGYTF. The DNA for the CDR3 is TGTGCCAGTAGGGACAGGGACCGGGGCTATGGCTACACCTTC.